These T cell receptor beta chains were read from a single sample in a study of CD8 T cells in Susac syndrome. From the immunoSEQ multiplex PCR reads, TCRdb called clonotypes with MiXCR, one entry per CDR3 protein. Of approximately 19,000 distinct CDR3 sequences in the sample, about 95% are singletons; the top ten hold approximately 0.23%. Sequencing was carried out using CD8+ T cells from PBMCs. Every receptor here comes from a human donor in good health. Both conserved end residues are part of each CDR3. D genes are given only for firm matches. Size is stated for part of the rows, as once, few or many counts, or as a class when the clone is expanded.

CDR3 length: 16
clone size: .
D gene: .
V gene: TRBV28
J gene: TRBJ2-5
CDR3 protein: CASSLLPPREQETQYF
CDR3 DNA: TGTGCCAGCAGTTTACTTCCACCGAGGGAACAAGAGACCCAGTACTTC

CDR3 length: 17
clone size: .
D gene: TRBD2
V gene: TRBV2
J gene: TRBJ2-3
CDR3 protein: CASSGSIAGEVGDTQYF
CDR3 DNA: TGTGCCAGCAGTGGGAGCATAGCGGGAGAGGTTGGAGATACGCAGTATTTT

CDR3 length: 13
clone size: .
D gene: .
V gene: TRBV6-4
J gene: TRBJ1-5
CDR3 protein: CASSDSTTGPQHF
CDR3 DNA: TGTGCCAGCAGTGACTCGACGACAGGGCCCCAGCATTTT

CDR3 length: 15
clone size: once
D gene: .
V gene: TRBV2
J gene: TRBJ2-3
CDR3 protein: CASSDETGRGDTQYF
CDR3 DNA: TGTGCCAGCAGTGACGAGACAGGGAGGGGAGATACGCAGTATTTT

CDR3 length: 16
clone size: .
D gene: TRBD2
V gene: TRBV7-6
J gene: TRBJ2-5
CDR3 protein: CASSQMGLANQETQYF
CDR3 DNA: TGTGCCAGCAGCCAAATGGGACTAGCGAACCAAGAGACCCAGTACTTC

CDR3 length: 18
clone size: .
D gene: TRBD2
V gene: TRBV28
J gene: TRBJ2-5
CDR3 protein: CASSSLWAGLREQETQYF
CDR3 DNA: TGTGCCAGCAGTTCTCTTTGGGCGGGATTGCGGGAGCAAGAGACCCAGTACTTC

CDR3 length: 18
clone size: .
D gene: TRBD1
V gene: TRBV15
J gene: TRBJ1-2
CDR3 protein: CATSRKTRGQGDNYGYTF
CDR3 DNA: TGTGCCACCAGCAGAAAAACGAGGGGACAGGGGGACAACTATGGCTACACCTTC

CDR3 length: 13
clone size: .
D gene: .
V gene: TRBV28
J gene: TRBJ1-2
CDR3 protein: CASSLLFMDGYTF
CDR3 DNA: TGTGCCAGCAGTTTGCTATTCATGGATGGCTACACCTTC

CDR3 length: 14
clone size: .
D gene: .
V gene: TRBV27
J gene: TRBJ1-5
CDR3 protein: CASSLRDGDQPQHF
CDR3 DNA: TGTGCCAGCAGTCTCCGGGACGGCGATCAGCCCCAGCATTTT

CDR3 length: 15
clone size: .
D gene: .
V gene: TRBV19
J gene: TRBJ1-5
CDR3 protein: CASSIGTGISVPQHF
CDR3 DNA: TGTGCCAGTAGTATCGGTACGGGAATTTCGGTGCCCCAGCATTTT

CDR3 length: 17
clone size: .
D gene: TRBD2
V gene: TRBV6-2/TRBV6-3
J gene: TRBJ2-4
CDR3 protein: CASKLAGDQLAKNIQYF
CDR3 DNA: TGTGCCAGCAAACTAGCGGGTGATCAACTAGCCAAAAACATTCAGTACTTC

CDR3 length: 16
clone size: .
D gene: TRBD2
V gene: TRBV28
J gene: TRBJ2-1
CDR3 protein: CASSLLGSGINNEQFF
CDR3 DNA: TGTGCCAGCAGTTTATTGGGTAGCGGGATTAACAATGAGCAGTTCTTC

CDR3 length: 17
clone size: .
D gene: TRBD1
V gene: TRBV5-6
J gene: TRBJ2-1
CDR3 protein: CASSLPRGPGGSDEQFF
CDR3 DNA: TGTGCCAGCAGCTTGCCTCGGGGCCCAGGGGGATCGGATGAGCAGTTCTTC

CDR3 length: 16
clone size: .
D gene: .
V gene: TRBV7-6
J gene: TRBJ2-2
CDR3 protein: CASGHPSAGQTGELFF
CDR3 DNA: TGTGCCAGCGGGCACCCTTCGGCAGGGCAGACCGGGGAGCTGTTTTTT

CDR3 length: 14
clone size: .
D gene: TRBD2
V gene: TRBV6-5
J gene: TRBJ2-1
CDR3 protein: CATGSGRGYNEQFF
CDR3 DNA: TGTGCCACTGGGAGCGGGAGGGGGTACAATGAGCAGTTCTTC

CDR3 length: 20
clone size: .
D gene: TRBD2
V gene: TRBV19
J gene: TRBJ2-1
CDR3 protein: CASMKQGTSGVVGSYNEQFF
CDR3 DNA: TGTGCCAGTATGAAGCAGGGGACTAGCGGAGTAGTGGGGTCTTACAATGAGCAGTTCTTC

CDR3 length: 14
clone size: .
D gene: TRBD1
V gene: TRBV13
J gene: TRBJ2-1
CDR3 protein: CASSPRQGYNEQFF
CDR3 DNA: TGTGCCAGCAGCCCCCGACAGGGGTACAATGAGCAGTTCTTC

CDR3 length: 15
clone size: .
D gene: .
V gene: TRBV28
J gene: TRBJ2-5
CDR3 protein: CASSSEAEGRETQYF
CDR3 DNA: TGTGCCAGCAGTTCTGAAGCGGAGGGCCGGGAGACCCAGTACTTC

CDR3 length: 18
clone size: .
D gene: .
V gene: TRBV11-2
J gene: TRBJ1-1
CDR3 protein: CASSLVSGIETGTLIAFF
CDR3 DNA: TGTGCCAGCAGCTTAGTTTCTGGGATTGAGACCGGAACACTGATAGCTTTCTTT

CDR3 length: 10
clone size: .
D gene: .
V gene: TRBV5-4
J gene: TRBJ2-1
CDR3 protein: CAWGNNEQFF
CDR3 DNA: TGTGCCTGGGGAAACAATGAGCAGTTCTTC

CDR3 length: 13
clone size: .
D gene: .
V gene: TRBV12-3/TRBV12-4
J gene: TRBJ1-2
CDR3 protein: CASSPYYGGGYTF
CDR3 DNA: TGTGCCAGCAGTCCTTACTATGGGGGTGGCTACACCTTC

CDR3 length: 14
clone size: .
D gene: .
V gene: TRBV7-9
J gene: TRBJ2-5
CDR3 protein: CASSFGGIQETQYF
CDR3 DNA: TGTGCCAGCAGCTTTGGGGGGATACAAGAGACCCAGTACTTC

CDR3 length: 13
clone size: .
D gene: .
V gene: TRBV7-9
J gene: TRBJ2-7
CDR3 protein: CASSLGRFYEQYF
CDR3 DNA: TGTGCCAGCAGCTTGGGCAGATTCTACGAGCAGTACTTC

CDR3 length: 15
clone size: .
D gene: .
V gene: TRBV12-3/TRBV12-4
J gene: TRBJ2-1
CDR3 protein: CASSFQDPYYNEQFF
CDR3 DNA: TGTGCCAGCAGTTTTCAGGACCCCTACTACAATGAGCAGTTCTTC

CDR3 length: 17
clone size: .
D gene: .
V gene: TRBV5-1
J gene: TRBJ1-1
CDR3 protein: CASSLLGVLGGNTEAFF
CDR3 DNA: TGCGCCAGCAGCTTGTTGGGAGTGCTGGGTGGGAACACTGAAGCTTTCTTT

CDR3 length: 16
clone size: once
D gene: TRBD2
V gene: TRBV7-3
J gene: TRBJ2-2
CDR3 protein: CASSHLAGAVTGELFF
CDR3 DNA: TGTGCCAGCAGCCATTTAGCGGGAGCGGTCACCGGGGAGCTGTTTTTT

CDR3 length: 13
clone size: .
D gene: .
V gene: TRBV12-3/TRBV12-4
J gene: TRBJ2-1
CDR3 protein: CASSAYSGNEQFF
CDR3 DNA: TGTGCCAGCAGTGCCTACTCTGGCAATGAGCAGTTCTTC

CDR3 length: 16
clone size: .
D gene: TRBD1
V gene: TRBV27
J gene: TRBJ1-2
CDR3 protein: CASSLSTGTGAFGYTF
CDR3 DNA: TGTGCCAGCAGTTTATCGACCGGGACAGGGGCCTTTGGCTACACCTTC

CDR3 length: 19
clone size: .
D gene: .
V gene: TRBV30
J gene: TRBJ2-1
CDR3 protein: CACQPQERIREYLYNEQFF
CDR3 DNA: TGTGCCTGTCAGCCTCAGGAGCGTATTCGGGAGTATCTATACAATGAGCAGTTCTTC

CDR3 length: 15
clone size: .
D gene: TRBD1
V gene: TRBV5-5
J gene: TRBJ2-5
CDR3 protein: CASSFRDRGQETQYF
CDR3 DNA: TGTGCCAGCAGCTTCCGGGACAGGGGTCAAGAGACCCAGTACTTC

CDR3 length: 17
clone size: .
D gene: .
V gene: TRBV10-3
J gene: TRBJ2-5
CDR3 protein: CAISESLSMGLGETQYF
CDR3 DNA: TGTGCCATCAGTGAGTCTCTCTCGATGGGACTTGGAGAGACCCAGTACTTC

CDR3 length: 15
clone size: .
D gene: TRBD1
V gene: TRBV7-9
J gene: TRBJ1-2
CDR3 protein: CASSHSLGQVYGYTF
CDR3 DNA: TGTGCCAGCAGCCACTCACTGGGACAGGTCTATGGCTACACCTTC

CDR3 length: 16
clone size: .
D gene: TRBD1
V gene: TRBV7-9
J gene: TRBJ2-2
CDR3 protein: CASSPPGQGLTGELFF
CDR3 DNA: TGTGCCAGCAGCCCCCCGGGACAGGGTTTAACCGGGGAGCTGTTTTTT

CDR3 length: 14
clone size: .
D gene: .
V gene: TRBV14
J gene: TRBJ2-1
CDR3 protein: CASSLIRSYNEQFF
CDR3 DNA: TGTGCCAGCAGCCTTATTAGATCCTACAATGAGCAGTTCTTC

CDR3 length: 16
clone size: .
D gene: TRBD1
V gene: TRBV4-1
J gene: TRBJ2-2
CDR3 protein: CASSPYTGTGTGELFF
CDR3 DNA: TGCGCCAGCAGCCCTTACACCGGGACAGGGACCGGGGAGCTGTTTTTT

CDR3 length: 18
clone size: .
D gene: TRBD2
V gene: TRBV15
J gene: TRBJ2-1
CDR3 protein: CATSRVAGGYTGDNEQFF
CDR3 DNA: TGTGCCACCAGCAGAGTAGCGGGAGGCTACACAGGGGACAATGAGCAGTTCTTC

CDR3 length: 13
clone size: .
D gene: .
V gene: TRBV7-9
J gene: TRBJ1-1
CDR3 protein: CASSLTPDFEAFF
CDR3 DNA: TGTGCCAGCAGCTTAACTCCGGACTTTGAAGCTTTCTTT

CDR3 length: 14
clone size: .
D gene: .
V gene: TRBV19
J gene: TRBJ2-3
CDR3 protein: CATAKAGYTDTQYF
CDR3 DNA: TGTGCCACCGCAAAAGCGGGCTACACAGATACGCAGTATTTT

CDR3 length: 16
clone size: .
D gene: TRBD1
V gene: TRBV20-1
J gene: TRBJ2-7
CDR3 protein: CTGRRQGLTLCYEQYF
CDR3 DNA: TGCACTGGCAGGAGACAGGGGCTCACACTATGCTACGAGCAGTACTTC

CDR3 length: 18
clone size: .
D gene: TRBD2
V gene: TRBV19
J gene: TRBJ2-1
CDR3 protein: CASTDLGLAGGVYNEQFF
CDR3 DNA: TGTGCCAGTACCGATCTCGGACTAGCGGGAGGTGTCTACAATGAGCAGTTCTTC

CDR3 length: 13
clone size: .
D gene: TRBD1
V gene: TRBV5-8
J gene: TRBJ1-4
CDR3 protein: CASEGQANEKLFF
CDR3 DNA: TGTGCCAGCGAAGGACAGGCTAATGAAAAACTGTTTTTT

CDR3 length: 16
clone size: .
D gene: TRBD1
V gene: TRBV7-9
J gene: TRBJ2-2
CDR3 protein: CASSTFRQGVTGELFF
CDR3 DNA: TGTGCCAGCAGCACATTCCGACAGGGAGTCACCGGGGAGCTGTTTTTT

CDR3 length: 15
clone size: .
D gene: .
V gene: TRBV12-3/TRBV12-4
J gene: TRBJ2-1
CDR3 protein: CASSLRGEGYNEQFF
CDR3 DNA: TGTGCCAGCAGTTTACGCGGGGAAGGCTACAATGAGCAGTTCTTC

CDR3 length: 17
clone size: .
D gene: .
V gene: TRBV7-2
J gene: TRBJ2-2
CDR3 protein: CASSLSYPDLYTGELFF
CDR3 DNA: TGTGCCAGCAGCTTATCATACCCCGACCTTTACACCGGGGAGCTGTTTTTT

CDR3 length: 19
clone size: .
D gene: TRBD2
V gene: TRBV10-3
J gene: TRBJ2-2
CDR3 protein: CATRTSGRPPGLTTGELFF
CDR3 DNA: TGTGCCACAAGGACTAGCGGGAGGCCCCCCGGTCTTACGACCGGGGAGCTGTTTTTT